The 18 T cell receptor beta chains in this list originate from one sample, sequenced in a study of blood T cells in healthy people across ages. With a J-beta primer mix and a sample-barcoded 5' primer, a second PCR ran about 6 to 11 cycles. TCRdb re-called the 5' RACE reads through MiXCR, storing one row per CDR3 protein. Here the sample spans about 970,000 distinct CDR3 sequences, roughly half being singletons. The specimen was blood. The receptor source for this set is a woman aged 55-69 years in good health.

J is TRBJ2-7 and V is TRBV7-9, with D tentatively TRBD1 (6 bases). The CDR3 loop spans 13 amino acids. V was pared by 5 bases and J by 0 bases, with 8 bases between. Germline loops: CDR1 SEHNR, CDR2 FQNEAQ (reference sequence). The chain's CDR3 is CASSVDSSYEQYF. CDR3 coding DNA: TGTGCCAGCAGCGTGGACAGCTCCTACGAGCAGTACTTC.

In its sample, this clonotype was seen many times. The chain has TRBV12-3 or TRBV12-4 and TRBJ2-7; 7 bases map to TRBD1. The J segment lost 1 base and the V segment lost 2 bases, leaving 8 bases of the junction unmatched. The CDR3 has 16 amino acids. The CDR3 coding sequence is TGTGCCAGCAGTTTAAATGCAGGGACAGCATCCTACGAGCAGTACTTC. Translated: CASSLNAGTASYEQYF.

CDR3 in amino acids: CASSLAEGNSKDIQYF. The CDR3 DNA is TGCGCCAGCAGCTTGGCGGAGGGAAACTCGAAGGACATTCAGTACTTC. V is TRBV5-1 and J is TRBJ2-4, with TRBD2 as a possible D gene (6 bases). The germline V gene has CDR1 SGHRS and CDR2 YFSETQ. V was trimmed by 0 bases and J by 8 bases, leaving 18 bases between them. This CDR3 is 16 amino acids long. Based on the CDR3 plus reference TRBV5-1 and TRBJ2-4, the full variable domain is KAGVTQTPRYLIKTRGQQVTLSCSPISGHRSVSWYQQTPGQGLQFLFEYFSETQRNKGNFPGRFSGRQFSNSRSEMNVSTLELGDSALYLCASSLAEGNSKDIQYFGAGTRLSVL.

The chain uses TRBV28 and TRBJ2-7; 9 nucleotides align to TRBD2. CDR3 size: 18 residues. The V segment lost 6 bases and the J segment 4 bases; nucleotides outside the gene matches: 19. CDR1 is MDHEN, CDR2 SYDVKM, per germline. The CDR3 here is CASRATWGSEREEYEQYF. CDR3 in DNA: TGTGCCAGCAGGGCCACGTGGGGGTCCGAGCGGGAGGAATACGAGCAGTACTTC. The whole variable domain, filled in from reference TRBV28 and TRBJ2-7, reads DVKVTQSSRYLVKRTGEKVFLECVQDMDHENMFWYRQDPGLGLRLIYFSYDVKMKEKGDIPEGYSVSREKKERFSLILESASTNQTSMYLCASRATWGSEREEYEQYFGPGTRLTVT.

J is TRBJ2-7 and V is TRBV20-1; TRBD2 aligns across 11 bases. Germline V gene data show CDR1 as DFQATT and CDR2 as SNEGSKA (reference sequence). V was pared by 3 bases and J by 7 bases, with 11 bases of the junction left unmatched. The CDR3 is 15 residues long. For the CDR3, the DNA is TGCAGTGCTAGTCCTAGCGGGAGGCCTTTGAGAGAGCAGTACTTC. Its protein product is CSASPSGRPLREQYF.

This chain joins TRBV7-9 and TRBJ2-1; 8 nucleotides match TRBD1. The CDR3 sequence is 17 residues long. V shed 6 bases, J shed 0 bases, and the junction held 10 bases outside the gene matches. Germline CDR1 and CDR2: SEHNR and FQNEAQ (reference sequence). The CDR3 DNA follows: TGTGCCAGCAGGCCTACAGGGGGAAGGTACTCCTACAATGAGCAGTTCTTC. Amino acids: CASRPTGGRYSYNEQFF.

The chain joins TRBV7-9 to TRBJ1-2, with D maybe TRBD1 (5 bases). The germline V and J ends were trimmed by 5 bases and 4 bases, with 14 bases remaining between them. CDR3 length: 14 amino acids. The germline CDR1 and CDR2 sequences are SEHNR and FQNEAQ (reference sequence). CDR3 residues: CASSPPDTFYGYTF. CDR3 DNA sequence: TGTGCCAGCAGCCCACCGGACACTTTCTATGGCTACACCTTC.

The chain uses TRBV29-1 and TRBJ2-1, with D possibly being TRBD2 (5 bases). Germline V gives CDR1 SQVTM, CDR2 ANQGSEA. The CDR3 runs to 12 residues. V dropped 1 base and J dropped 6 bases, with 7 bases sitting between them. As DNA, the CDR3 is TGCAGCGTTGAAGGGGCGGGCAATGAGCAGTTCTTC. This sequence encodes CSVEGAGNEQFF.

CDR3: CASSLFGGPLHF. The DNA for the CDR3 is TGTGCCAGCAGTTTATTCGGAGGGCCCCTCCACTTT. The chain couples TRBV27 to TRBJ1-6; no clear D. Between the trimmed V and J ends, which lost 1 base and 13 bases, there was a span of 8 bases. In germline, CDR1 is MNHEY, CDR2 SMNVEV (reference sequence). This CDR3 region has 12 residues.

This clonotype was detected a few times. V and J are TRBV5-5 and TRBJ2-6; D could derive from TRBD1 or TRBD2 (6 bases each). There are 17 residues in the CDR3. The germline gives CDR1 SGHKS, CDR2 YYEKEE (reference sequence). Trimming cost V 2 bases and J 2 bases, with 14 bases left between them. The CDR3 loop reads CASSFRGTRAGANVLTF. The CDR3 nucleotides are TGTGCCAGCAGCTTTCGGGGGACAAGGGCTGGGGCCAACGTCCTGACTTTC.

This clonotype occurred once. The CDR3 DNA reads TGTGCCACCCCCTTCCCACTGTGCTCCTACAATGAGCAGTTCTTC. It specifies CATPFPLCSYNEQFF. V gene TRBV25-1 combines with J gene TRBJ2-1; no definite D call. CDR1 is MGHDK and CDR2 is SYGVNS in the germline V gene. CDR3 length: 15 residues. The germline V and J ends were trimmed by 10 bases and 0 bases, with 16 bases remaining between them.

This chain joins TRBV7-2 and TRBJ2-7; 11 bases fit TRBD2. After removal of 4 bases from V and 3 bases from J, the junction contained 8 bases not matched to a gene. CDR3 size: 16 residues. Germline CDR1 reads SGHTA; CDR2 reads FQGNSA. This CDR3 is CASSSASGRINYEQYF. CDR3 bases: TGTGCCAGCAGCTCCGCTAGCGGGAGGATCAACTACGAGCAGTACTTC. Full variable domain (rest looked up from reference TRBV7-2 and TRBJ2-7): GAGVSQSPSNKVTEKGKDVELRCDPISGHTALYWYRQSLGQGLEFLIYFQGNSAPDKSGLPSDRFSAERTGGSVSTLTIQRTQQEDSAVYLCASSSASGRINYEQYFGPGTRLTVT.

This clonotype was detected only a few times. V usage is TRBV27 and J usage is TRBJ2-1; D may be TRBD1 or TRBD2 (5 bases each). The CDR3 spans 15 residues. V was pared by 4 bases and J by 9 bases, with 19 bases between. The V gene's germline CDR1 is MNHEY and CDR2 SMNVEV (reference sequence). In DNA, the CDR3 is TGTGCCAGCAGTTCCCCGGGGCTAGTTTTAAGTGAGCAGTTCTTC. Translated, it gives CASSSPGLVLSEQFF.

This clonotype has only a few counts. The genes are TRBV10-3 and TRBJ2-4; D possibly uses TRBD1 or TRBD2 (6 bases each). The last part of the DNA fits TRBJ2-7 better; the J call may be wrong. CDR1 is ENHRY and CDR2 is SYGVKD in the germline V gene. This CDR3 has 14 amino acids. The CDR3: CAIRLAPDSHEQYF. The CDR3 nucleotides read TGTGCCATCAGACTAGCCCCGGACAGCCACGAGCAGTACTTC.

The rearrangement joins TRBV20-1 to TRBJ1-5; 7 nucleotides line up with TRBD1. CDR1 DFQATT and CDR2 SNEGSKA come from the germline V gene (reference sequence). The V segment lost 3 bases and the J segment 6 bases; nucleotides outside the gene matches: 8. The CDR3 spans 14 residues. CDR3 protein: CSARTTGWLQPQHF. In nucleotides, the CDR3 is TGCAGTGCTAGGACGACAGGGTGGCTTCAGCCCCAGCATTTT.

This clonotype was detected once. The rearrangement links TRBV5-1 to TRBJ2-1; 9 bases match TRBD1. Per germline, CDR1 SGHRS and CDR2 YFSETQ. This CDR3 comprises 15 residues. The trim removed 3 bases at V and 4 bases at J, leaving 5 bases unmatched. The DNA of the CDR3 is TGCGCCAGCAGCTCACAGGGGGCGCCTTACAATGAGCAGTTCTTC. Encoded protein: CASSSQGAPYNEQFF. Drawing the rest from reference TRBV5-1 and TRBJ2-1, the complete variable domain is KAGVTQTPRYLIKTRGQQVTLSCSPISGHRSVSWYQQTPGQGLQFLFEYFSETQRNKGNFPGRFSGRQFSNSRSEMNVSTLELGDSALYLCASSSQGAPYNEQFFGPGTRLTVL.

This chain uses TRBV21-1 with TRBJ1-5; whether TRBD1, the table's D call, matches the DNA was not checked. TRBV21-1 constitutes a pseudogene. The CDR3 covers 16 residues. The CDR3 sequence is CASSKAQTGGNQPQHF. The CDR3 DNA reads as TGTGCCAGCAGCAAAGCACAAACAGGGGGAAATCAGCCCCAGCATTTT.

The chain links TRBV15 to TRBJ2-7; D unclear. This CDR3 spans 15 amino acids. The V gene's germline CDR1 is LNHNV and CDR2 YYDKDF (reference sequence). V shed 1 base and J shed 5 bases, with 15 bases lying between them. The CDR3 loop is CATSRGVVPKNEQYF. DNA of the CDR3: TGTGCCACCAGCAGAGGCGTGGTACCAAAGAACGAGCAGTACTTC.